This T cell receptor (beta chain) was recovered during a study of cytomegalovirus exposure and HLA in healthy donors. Worth noting for this clone: What it binds is not known.

Whole-study results and caveats: Several of the most significant clusters appeared linked to common viral pathogens, based on a later analysis. A prior analysis recorded that most TCR beta V segments were productive about 87% or about 30% of the time.

Germline V lookup: CDR1 KGHSH, CDR2 LQKENI. The germline V and J ends were trimmed by 1 base and 5 bases, with 5 bases remaining between them. This CDR3 comprises 13 residues. 60 Vbeta and 13 Jbeta primers were used in PCR. Libraries were prepared by immunoSEQ multiplex PCR; TCRdb keeps only in-frame clonotypes and omits some of them. The listing records more than 200,000 clones. The gene calls are TRBV18 and TRBJ1-4, with D hard to call. Material: PBMCs. This sequence was found in a woman aged 25 to 39 in good health and CMV-seropositive. The CDR3 coding sequence is TGTGCCAGCTCACCACGGGAGAATGAAAAACTGTTTTTT. This gives the protein CASSPRENEKLFF.